This T cell receptor (beta chain) stems from a study of T cells in Graves' hyperthyroidism and ophthalmopathy. Across the whole study: Initial diagnosis, before any treatment, was when peripheral blood was collected.

In the case of this clonotype: The antigen remains undetermined.

Each person with ophthalmopathy scored at least 3 on the Clinical Activity Score, reached NOSPECS grade 4 or higher, and had been ill under 3 months. Findings and limits, study-wide: In simple terms, a model built on 13 V-J features told ophthalmopathy apart from stable hyperthyroidism.

RNA transcripts gave rise to amplified TCR beta CDR3 regions. The HTBI primer set served for first-round RT-PCR of the TCR CDR3. One entry per CDR3 protein, called by TCRdb with MiXCR from the multiplex PCR reads. The sample consists of hundreds of thousands of distinct CDR3 sequences, roughly 14% of them appearing once. This CDR3 comprises 14 residues. Per germline, CDR1 MGHRA and CDR2 YSYEKL. Between the trimmed V and J ends, which lost 4 bases and 5 bases, there was a span of 11 bases. The chain couples TRBV4-1 to TRBJ1-4, with D tentatively TRBD1 (5 bases). The sequenced sample was blood. The sequence was collected from a woman in her forties or fifties with Graves' ophthalmopathy. The DNA of the CDR3 is TGCGCCAGCAGCCCGGGACGGAAGAATGAAAAACTGTTTTTT. Its protein product is CASSPGRKNEKLFF.